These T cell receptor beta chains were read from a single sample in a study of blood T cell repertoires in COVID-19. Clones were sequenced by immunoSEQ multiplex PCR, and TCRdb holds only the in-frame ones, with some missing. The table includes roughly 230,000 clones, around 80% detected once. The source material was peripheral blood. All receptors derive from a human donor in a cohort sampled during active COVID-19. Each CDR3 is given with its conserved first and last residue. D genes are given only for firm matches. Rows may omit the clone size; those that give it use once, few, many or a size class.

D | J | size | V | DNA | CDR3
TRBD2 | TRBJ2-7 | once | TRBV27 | TGTGCCAGCAGCGCCGACCTAGCGGGAGCTTACGAGCAGTACTTC | CASSADLAGAYEQYF
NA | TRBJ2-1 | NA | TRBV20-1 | TGCAGTGGGAGTACCCAGAATGAGCAGTTCTTC | CSGSTQNEQFF
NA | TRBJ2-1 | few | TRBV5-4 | TGTGCCAGCAGCTCTGGAGGTGACCTCTCCTACAATGAGCAGTTCTTC | CASSSGGDLSYNEQFF
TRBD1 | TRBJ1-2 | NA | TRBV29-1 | TGCAGCGTGAGGACAGGGGGGGATGGCTACACCTTC | CSVRTGGDGYTF
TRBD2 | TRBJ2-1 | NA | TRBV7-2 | TGTGCCAGCAGCTCCCACGGGACTAGCTCCTACAATGAGCAGTTCTTC | CASSSHGTSSYNEQFF
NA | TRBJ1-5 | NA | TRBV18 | TGTGCCAGCTCACCATCGACAGAGAATCAGCCCCAGCATTTT | CASSPSTENQPQHF
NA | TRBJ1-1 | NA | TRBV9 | TGTGCCAGCAGCGTAGGGCCGAACACTGAAGCTTTCTTT | CASSVGPNTEAFF
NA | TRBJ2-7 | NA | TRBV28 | TGTGCCAGCAGATTAGGCGGGACCGCCTACGAGCAGTACTTC | CASRLGGTAYEQYF
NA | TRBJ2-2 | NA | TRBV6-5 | TGTGCCAGCCAGGGGTATCTGGACACCGGGGAGCTGTTTTTT | CASQGYLDTGELFF
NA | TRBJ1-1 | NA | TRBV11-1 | TGTGCCAGCCGATCTGTCGGGGGGAGGGTCTCTGAAGCTTTCTTT | CASRSVGGRVSEAFF
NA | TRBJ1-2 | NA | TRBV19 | TGTGCCAGTAGTATGGAGAACAGGGTCTATGGCTACACCTTC | CASSMENRVYGYTF
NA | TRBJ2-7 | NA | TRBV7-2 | TGTGCCAGCAGCTTACAGTCCTACGAGCAGTACTTC | CASSLQSYEQYF
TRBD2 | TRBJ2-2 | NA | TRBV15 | TGTGCCACCAGCAGAGATCGGGGCCTAGCGGCCGGGGAGCTGTTTTTT | CATSRDRGLAAGELFF
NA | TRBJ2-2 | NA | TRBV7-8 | TGTGCCAGCAGCTTAAAGGACAATGGGGCCGGGGAGCTGTTTTTT | CASSLKDNGAGELFF
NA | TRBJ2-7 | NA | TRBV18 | TGTGCCAGCTCACCGGTCGGGTACGAGCAGTACTTC | CASSPVGYEQYF
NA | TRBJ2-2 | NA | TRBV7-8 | TGTGGGTCGGGGAAGTCACACCGGGGAGCTGTTTTT | CGSGKSHRGAVF
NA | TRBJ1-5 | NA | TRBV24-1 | TGTGCCACCAGTGAGACTCGGACGGGGGAGAATCAGCCCCAGCATTTT | CATSETRTGENQPQHF
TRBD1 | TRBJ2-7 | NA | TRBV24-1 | TGTGCCACCAGTGATTCCCGCGCCGGGACAGGGGGCCGCGAGCAGTACTTC | CATSDSRAGTGGREQYF
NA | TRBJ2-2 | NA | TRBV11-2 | TGTGCCAGCAGCCGTCCCATGGGAGCGGGACAAACCGGGGAGCTGTTTTTT | CASSRPMGAGQTGELFF
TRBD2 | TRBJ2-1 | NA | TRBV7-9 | TGTGCCAGCAGCCCTAGGGAGGGGCAGTTCTTC | CASSPREGQFF
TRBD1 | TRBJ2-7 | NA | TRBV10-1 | TGCGCCAGCAGTGAGTCGACAGGGGAGCCCTACGAGCAGTACTTC | CASSESTGEPYEQYF
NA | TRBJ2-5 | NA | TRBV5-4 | TGTGCCAGCAGCCCGCGGGTAGCGGTTACCCAAGAGACCCAGTACTTC | CASSPRVAVTQETQYF
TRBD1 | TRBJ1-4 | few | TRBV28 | TGTGCCAGCAGTTTCGGGGGACAGGGGTTGTTTTTT | CASSFGGQGLFF
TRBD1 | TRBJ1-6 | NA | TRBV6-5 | TGTGCCAGCGACCGGGACAGGGCGAATTCACCCCTCCACTTT | CASDRDRANSPLHF
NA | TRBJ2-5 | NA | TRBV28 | TGTGCCAGCAGCCCCGGCGGGCTAGGAATCCAAGAGACCCAGTACTTC | CASSPGGLGIQETQYF
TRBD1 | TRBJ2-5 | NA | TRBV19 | TGTGCCAGTAAGCGCCAGGGGGCTTGGGAGACCCAGTACTTC | CASKRQGAWETQYF
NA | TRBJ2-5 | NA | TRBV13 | TGTGCCAGCAGCTTATTAGATCCAGGGTCCCAAGAGACCCAGTACTTC | CASSLLDPGSQETQYF
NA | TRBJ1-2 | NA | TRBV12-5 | TGTGCTAGTGGTCCCGCCTCGGGACATATCTATGGCTACACCTTC | CASGPASGHIYGYTF
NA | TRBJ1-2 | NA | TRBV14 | TGTGCCAGCAGCCAACAGCCACGGGAGGGCTACACCTTC | CASSQQPREGYTF
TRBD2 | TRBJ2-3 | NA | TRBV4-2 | TGTGCCAGCAGCCAAGGACTAGCGGAAACGTATACGCAGTATTTT | CASSQGLAETYTQYF
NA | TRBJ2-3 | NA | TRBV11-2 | TGTGCCAGCAGCTCCGTACAGGGAAATACGCAGTATTTT | CASSSVQGNTQYF
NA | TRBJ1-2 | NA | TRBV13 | TGTGCCAGCAGCTTCAGTAACTATGGCTACACCTTC | CASSFSNYGYTF
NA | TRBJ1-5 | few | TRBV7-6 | TGTGCCAGCAGCCAGGCGGCGGGGAGCAATCAGCCCCAGCATTTT | CASSQAAGSNQPQHF
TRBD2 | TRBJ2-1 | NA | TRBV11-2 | TGTGCCAGCAGCGGAGCTAGACTAGCGGGAGTTAATGAGCAGTTCTTC | CASSGARLAGVNEQFF
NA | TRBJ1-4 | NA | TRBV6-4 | TGTGCCAGCAGTCGGGACAACGAACGAGGTGAAAAACTGTTTTTT | CASSRDNERGEKLFF
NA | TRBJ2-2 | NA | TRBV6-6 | TGTGCCAGCAGTTACGAGGCTCCCGGGGAGCTGTTTTTT | CASSYEAPGELFF
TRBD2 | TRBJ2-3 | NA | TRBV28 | TGTGCCAGCAACGCGGGAAGCGGGAGGCGCACAGATACGCAGTATTTT | CASNAGSGRRTDTQYF
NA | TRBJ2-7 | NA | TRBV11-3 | TGTGCCAGCAGCTTAGGAACCGGGAGCCAGTTTGACGAGCAGTACTTC | CASSLGTGSQFDEQYF
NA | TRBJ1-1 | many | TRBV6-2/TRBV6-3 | TGTGCCAGCAGTTGGCGCGGGGGGAACACTGAAGCTTTCTTT | CASSWRGGNTEAFF
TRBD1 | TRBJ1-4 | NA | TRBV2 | TGTGCCAGCAGCGGGCGGGACAGGGGCCGGATTGAAAAACTGTTTTTT | CASSGRDRGRIEKLFF
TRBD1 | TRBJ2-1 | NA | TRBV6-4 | TGTGCCAGCAGTGCCGATCCCCTAGGGACAGGGGTGACCTATGAGCAGTTCTTC | CASSADPLGTGVTYEQFF
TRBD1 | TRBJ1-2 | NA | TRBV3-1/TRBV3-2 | TGTGCCAGCAGCCAAGGCCCCGGACAGGGGTATGGCTACACCTTC | CASSQGPGQGYGYTF
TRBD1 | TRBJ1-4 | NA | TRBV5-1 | TGCGCCAGCAGCCGCTCTCCGGGACAGGGAGGTAATGAAAAACTGTTTTTT | CASSRSPGQGGNEKLFF
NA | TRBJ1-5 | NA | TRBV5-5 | TGTGCCAGCAGACAGGGAGTCGATCAGCCCCAGCATTTT | CASRQGVDQPQHF
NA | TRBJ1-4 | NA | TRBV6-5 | TGTGCCAGCATGGGGCTGTATAATGAAAAACTGTTTTTT | CASMGLYNEKLFF
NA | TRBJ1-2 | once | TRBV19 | TGTGCCAGTAGTATTCAAGCGCGGGGCAGCTATGGCTACACCTTC | CASSIQARGSYGYTF
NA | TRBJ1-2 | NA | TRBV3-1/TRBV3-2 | TGTGCCAGCAGCCAAGAGTACAGGAGCTACACCTTC | CASSQEYRSYTF
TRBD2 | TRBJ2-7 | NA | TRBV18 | TGTGCCAGCTCACCGGCGGGGGACTACGAGCAGTACTTC | CASSPAGDYEQYF